This TCR beta chain was recovered during a study of cytomegalovirus exposure and HLA in healthy donors. As for the study in general: Ancestry clustering placed 70% to 85% of over 300 genotyped donors in the Caucasian-associated cluster. Overall study findings and caveats: Some V segments, including TRBV6-2 and TRBV6-3, were excluded as indistinguishable. Presence/absence results assume similar sequencing depth per donor, which may not hold. Reportedly, a later analysis found an Asian-associated ancestry cluster had fewer N-insertions than the approximately 700-donor mean.

The PCR made use of 60 Vbeta and 13 Jbeta primers. Using immunoSEQ multiplex PCR, the repertoire was profiled, and TCRdb retains in-frame clones only, with some absent. The sample yields roughly 180,000 clones, around 80% seen once. Trimming took 2 bases from V and 5 from J, leaving 10 bases between them. Germline lookup yields CDR1 SGHRS and CDR2 YFSETQ. The CDR3 has 14 residues. Details on this clone: Its target is not known.

Sequenced: PBMCs. This TCR came from a woman aged 18-29 years in good health and CMV-seronegative. V gene TRBV5-1 combines with J gene TRBJ2-2; D is perhaps TRBD2 (6 bases). In nucleotides, the CDR3 is TGCGCCAGCAGCTTAAATGGGGGGACCGGGGAGCTGTTTTTT. The encoded protein is CASSLNGGTGELFF.